A selection of T cell receptor beta chains follows, all from one sample in a study of cytomegalovirus exposure and HLA in healthy donors. Method: immunoSEQ multiplex PCR; TCRdb's copy keeps in-frame clones and lacks some. Here the sample spans over 200,000 clones, over 65% being singletons. Sequencing was performed on PBMCs. These receptors all come from a woman aged 60-75 years in good health and CMV-seropositive. CDR3s include the opening cysteine and the closing phenylalanine or tryptophan. The D gene is left open where the match is weak. Rows may omit the clone size; those that give it use once, few, many or a size class.

>TRBD1|15|TRBJ2-7|TRBV28|.
TGTGCCAGCAGTTTGGGTGGACAGGCTCGCTACGAGCAGTACTTC
CASSLGGQARYEQYF
>.|13|TRBJ1-1|TRBV27|.
TGTGCCAGCAGTTTATCTCGGAACACTGAAGCTTTCTTT
CASSLSRNTEAFF
>TRBD1|14|TRBJ1-5|TRBV7-2|.
TGTGCCAGCAGTTCAACAGGGGGCAATCAGCCCCAGCATTTT
CASSSTGGNQPQHF
>.|13|TRBJ2-3|TRBV7-2|once
TGTGCCAGCAGCTTAGCTTTCAGAGATACGCAGTATTTT
CASSLAFRDTQYF
>.|14|TRBJ2-1|TRBV11-2|.
TGTGCCAGCAGCCTCTACAGGGAATACAATGAGCAGTTCTTC
CASSLYREYNEQFF
>.|14|TRBJ1-1|TRBV5-1|few
TGCGCCAGCAGCTTGGAAGCGGCTCGCACTGAAGCTTTCTTT
CASSLEAARTEAFF
>TRBD2|16|TRBJ2-7|TRBV15|few
TGTGCCACCAGCAGGGGGGGACTAGCGGCTGCCTACGAGCAGTACTTC
CATSRGGLAAAYEQYF
>TRBD1|14|TRBJ2-5|TRBV30|.
TGTGCCTGGAGTCCCCGGACAGGGTGGGAGACCCAGTACTTC
CAWSPRTGWETQYF
>.|13|TRBJ1-2|TRBV4-3|.
TGCGCCAGCAGCCAAGATCTGGGGGGGTGGTACACCTTC
CASSQDLGGWYTF
>TRBD1|14|TRBJ1-5|TRBV6-1|once
TGTGCCAGCAGTGGGGACAGGGGCGACCAGCCCCAGCATTTT
CASSGDRGDQPQHF
>TRBD1|16|TRBJ2-7|TRBV10-1|.
TGCGCCAGCAGTGAGAAGAGGGACAGGCCTTCCTACGAGCAGTACTTC
CASSEKRDRPSYEQYF
>.|14|TRBJ1-5|TRBV30|.
TGTGCCTGGAGTATGAGTATGGTGGATCAGCCCCAGCATTTT
CAWSMSMVDQPQHF
>.|14|TRBJ1-2|TRBV11-2|.
TGTGCCAGCAGCTTAGATGGCAGGGGCGATGGCTACACCTTC
CASSLDGRGDGYTF
>TRBD1|14|TRBJ2-1|TRBV5-1|.
TGCGCCAGCAGCAAGGGACAGCTTTACAATGAGCAGTTCTTC
CASSKGQLYNEQFF
>.|16|TRBJ2-3|TRBV27|once
TGTGCCAGCACCGGGCGGATGACAGAAGTTCTCGGAACGCAGTATTTT
CASTGRMTEVLGTQYF
>TRBD1|14|TRBJ1-2|TRBV19|.
TGTGCCAGTAGTAGCCCGGGACAGGGTCATGGCTACACCTTC
CASSSPGQGHGYTF
>.|15|TRBJ1-2|TRBV7-2|.
TGTGCCAGCAGCTTAGTAGCAGCCGGGGAAAGTGGCTACACCTTC
CASSLVAAGESGYTF
>TRBD1|13|TRBJ1-2|TRBV29-1|few
TGCAGCGTTGAAAAGGGGGCTGGCTATGGCTACACCTTC
CSVEKGAGYGYTF
>TRBD1|15|TRBJ1-4|TRBV5-6|.
TGTGCCAGCAGCTTCCGGGACAGGGATTATGAAAAACTGTTTTTT
CASSFRDRDYEKLFF
>.|12|TRBJ1-5|TRBV7-9|few
TGTGCCAGCAGCTTAGAGGGGCAGCCCCAGCATTTT
CASSLEGQPQHF
>.|12|TRBJ1-3|TRBV19|.
TGTGCCAGTAGTGAACAGCGAAACACCATATATTTT
CASSEQRNTIYF
>TRBD1|14|TRBJ1-2|TRBV7-9|.
TGTGCCAGCAGCTTAGCCGCAGGGGGCTATGGCTACACCTTC
CASSLAAGGYGYTF
>TRBD2|17|TRBJ2-1|TRBV15|.
TGTGCCACCAGCAGAGATTTTAGACTAGCGGGTGCCAATGAGCAGTTCTTC
CATSRDFRLAGANEQFF
>.|15|TRBJ2-1|TRBV4-1|few
TGCGCCAGCAGCCAAGCTTTACGGGACTACAATGAGCAGTTCTTC
CASSQALRDYNEQFF
>TRBD2|17|TRBJ2-3|TRBV7-8|.
TGTGCCAGCAGCAAGAATCCGGGACTAGCGGGGACAGATACGCAGTATTTT
CASSKNPGLAGTDTQYF
>.|12|TRBJ2-1|TRBV29-1|.
TGCAGCGTCGGGGGAGGTTACAATGAGCAGTTCTTC
CSVGGGYNEQFF
>TRBD1|13|TRBJ2-5|TRBV5-1|.
TGCGCCAGCAGCCCAGGGGGCCAAGAGACCCAGTACTTC
CASSPGGQETQYF
>TRBD2|14|TRBJ2-7|TRBV7-9|.
TGTGCCAGCAGGTTTACTAGCGGGAGTTACGAGCAGTACTTC
CASRFTSGSYEQYF
>TRBD1|15|TRBJ1-6|TRBV5-4|few
TGTGCCAGCAGCGGCGGGACAGGAAATAATTCACCCCTCCACTTT
CASSGGTGNNSPLHF
>TRBD2|15|TRBJ2-7|TRBV10-3|.
TGTGCCATCAGTGATACTAGCGGGAAAGCCTACGAGCAGTACTTC
CAISDTSGKAYEQYF
>TRBD1|13|TRBJ1-5|TRBV18|.
TGTGCCAGCTCACCAAGTTATGGGACAGGGCAGCATTTT
CASSPSYGTGQHF
>.|11|TRBJ1-2|TRBV30|.
TGTGCCTGGAGACTTAACTATGGCTACACCTTC
CAWRLNYGYTF
>TRBD2|13|TRBJ2-7|TRBV2|once
TGTGCGAGCCGGGGGGACCATCCCTACGAGCAGTACTTC
CASRGDHPYEQYF
>.|14|TRBJ2-7|TRBV5-1|.
TGCGCCAGCAGCTGGACACCCGGCCCCTACGAGCAGTACTTC
CASSWTPGPYEQYF
>TRBD1|16|TRBJ1-2|TRBV6-6|.
TGTGCCAGCAGTTCCCCAGACAGGGGGCGAAACTATGGCTACACCTTC
CASSSPDRGRNYGYTF
>.|16|TRBJ2-3|TRBV18|once
TGTGCCAGCTCTCTCCTAGGAGGGATTAGCATCGATACGCAGTATTTT
CASSLLGGISIDTQYF
>TRBD1|14|TRBJ1-1|TRBV5-1|.
TGCGCCAGCAGGCCAGGGACAGGGGGCACTGAAGCTTTCTTT
CASRPGTGGTEAFF
>TRBD2|16|TRBJ2-1|TRBV19|.
TGTGCCAGTAGTCCTATTAGCGGGGACCTTTACAATGAGCAGTTCTTC
CASSPISGDLYNEQFF
>TRBD1|14|TRBJ2-3|TRBV5-6|.
TGTGCCAGCAGCCGGGACAGGGGCACAGATACGCAGTATTTT
CASSRDRGTDTQYF
>.|14|TRBJ1-5|TRBV7-6|.
TGTGCCAGCAGCTCTGGGGGGAGCAATCAGCCCCAGCATTTT
CASSSGGSNQPQHF
>TRBD1|16|TRBJ1-2|TRBV28|.
TGTGCCAGCAGTCCATGGACAGGGGTGCCCCCGATTGACTACACCTTC
CASSPWTGVPPIDYTF
>TRBD2|14|TRBJ2-2|TRBV30|.
TGTGCCTGGACTAGCGGGACGAACACCGGGGAGCTGTTTTTT
CAWTSGTNTGELFF
>TRBD2|14|TRBJ2-1|TRBV9|few
TGTGCCAGCAGGAAAGCGGGGGGGACAACTGAGCAGTTCTTC
CASRKAGGTTEQFF